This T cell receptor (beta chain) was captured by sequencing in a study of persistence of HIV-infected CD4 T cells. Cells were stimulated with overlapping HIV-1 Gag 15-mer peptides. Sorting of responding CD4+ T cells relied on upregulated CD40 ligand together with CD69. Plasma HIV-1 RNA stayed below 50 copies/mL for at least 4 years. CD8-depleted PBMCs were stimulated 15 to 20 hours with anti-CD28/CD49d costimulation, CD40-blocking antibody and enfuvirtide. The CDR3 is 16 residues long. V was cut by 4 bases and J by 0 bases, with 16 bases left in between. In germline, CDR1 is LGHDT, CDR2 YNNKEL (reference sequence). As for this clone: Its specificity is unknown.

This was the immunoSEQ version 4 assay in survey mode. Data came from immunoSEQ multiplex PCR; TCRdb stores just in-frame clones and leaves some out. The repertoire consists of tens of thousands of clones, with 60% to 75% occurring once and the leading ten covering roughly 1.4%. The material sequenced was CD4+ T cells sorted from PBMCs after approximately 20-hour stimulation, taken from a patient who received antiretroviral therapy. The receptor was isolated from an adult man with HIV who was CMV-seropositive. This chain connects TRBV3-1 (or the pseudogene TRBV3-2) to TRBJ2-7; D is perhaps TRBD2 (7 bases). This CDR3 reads CASSRGGAGLSYEQYF. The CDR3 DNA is TGTGCCAGCAGCCGCGGGGGCGCGGGACTCTCCTACGAGCAGTACTTC.